This T cell receptor (beta chain) was identified during a study of Graves' ophthalmopathy and Graves' hyperthyroidism. Study-wide context: Stable hyperthyroid donors showed no ophthalmopathy during 18 months follow-up. Study-level points and caveats: Detection in blood was also observed for most expanded thyroid clonotypes above 0.001 frequency. Ophthalmopathy could be told apart from stable hyperthyroidism by a 13-signature model (about 90% sensitivity, around 81% specificity).

Comment on this clonotype: Its target is not known. A junction end diverges from the germline sequence, so it may reflect a read error.

The CDR3 covers 17 residues. Germline CDR1 is ENHRY and CDR2 is SYGVKD. For repertoire sequencing, the TCR beta CDR3 regions were amplified from RNA transcripts. Scientists carried out first-round RT-PCR using HTBI primers and then a second-round multiplex PCR. MiXCR was run by TCRdb on the multiplex PCR reads, yielding one entry per CDR3 protein. This sample has over a million distinct CDR3 sequences; 36% occur once, and the top ten carry around 10%. The specimen was peripheral blood or thyroid tissue (not recorded which). The chain joins TRBV10-3 to TRBJ2-7; 8 bases are a match to TRBD2. The sequence was collected from an adult man with Graves' hyperthyroidism. The CDR3 sequence is CASSYPPRGLAGHEQYF. The CDR3 DNA reads as TGTGCCAGCAGTTATCCGCCCCGAGGCCTAGCGGGTCACGAGCAGTACTTC.